Presented here are 18 T cell receptor beta chains from one specimen sequenced in a study of blood T cell repertoires in COVID-19. Method: immunoSEQ multiplex PCR; TCRdb's copy keeps in-frame clones and lacks some. The sample lists around 150,000 clones, about 81% seen once, with around 7% in the top ten. Sequences were obtained from PBMCs or T cells enriched from blood (not recorded which). The receptor set was obtained from a man between 50 and 59 years old who had recovered from COVID-19.

The chain carries TRBV6-1 and TRBJ2-5; D is uncertain. This CDR3 comprises 13 residues. Trimming pared 2 bases from V and 5 bases from J, leaving 9 bases between. CDR1 MNHNS and CDR2 SASEGT come from the germline V gene. The CDR3 region has the DNA TGTGCCAGCAGTGAATTCAGTTCCGAGACCCAGTACTTC. Protein: CASSEFSSETQYF.

This sequence joins TRBV14 and TRBJ2-5, with 12 positions matching TRBD2. CDR3 length: 15 amino acids. Unmatched junction bases numbered 5, after V lost 4 bases and J lost 5 bases. Germline V gives CDR1 SGHDN, CDR2 FVKESK. This CDR3 is CASSLGLAGQETQYF. CDR3 nucleotide sequence: TGTGCCAGCAGCCTAGGACTAGCGGGGCAGGAGACCCAGTACTTC.

V usage is TRBV3-1 (or the pseudogene TRBV3-2) and J usage is TRBJ2-5; 9 positions match TRBD2. The CDR3 runs to 15 residues. J lost 5 bases, V lost 3 bases, and 7 bases had no gene match. Germline V gene sequence: CDR1 LGHDT, CDR2 YNNKEL (reference sequence). CDR3 bases: TGTGCCAGCAGCCAGAATAGCGGGGGATTGGAGACCCAGTACTTC. It yields the protein CASSQNSGGLETQYF.

The chain recombines TRBV7-8 with TRBJ2-1; perhaps TRBD2 as D (6 bases). Trimming removed 5 bases at V and 7 bases at J, with 15 bases between. Germline CDR1 and CDR2: SGHVS and FQNEAQ. The CDR3 is 14 amino acids. CDR3 loop: CASSNRPGRNEQFF. CDR3 nucleotides: TGTGCCAGCAGCAACAGACCGGGGAGGAATGAGCAGTTCTTC. Full variable domain (outside the CDR3, taken from reference TRBV7-8 and TRBJ2-1): GAGVSQSPRYKVAKRGQDVALRCDPISGHVSLFWYQQALGQGPEFLTYFQNEAQLDKSGLPSDRFFAERPEGSVSTLKIQRTQQEDSAVYLCASSNRPGRNEQFFGPGTRLTVL.

V gene TRBV2 combines with J gene TRBJ1-5; D remains unclear. Between the trimmed V and J ends, which lost 3 bases and 4 bases, there was a span of 13 bases. The CDR3 is made up of 15 amino acids. CDR1 SNHLY and CDR2 FYNNEI come from the germline V gene. The CDR3 here is CASSELVAKNQPQHF. Here the CDR3 DNA reads TGTGCCAGCAGTGAGCTCGTGGCAAAGAATCAGCCCCAGCATTTT.

This clone was observed once. The chain employs TRBV6-1 and TRBJ1-5, with 8 bases that match TRBD1. The CDR3 has 15 residues. The germline gives CDR1 MNHNS, CDR2 SASEGT. Trimming took 2 bases from V and 6 from J; bases not matched to a gene: 6. The CDR3: CASSERNRGIQPQHF. The CDR3 DNA is TGTGCCAGCAGTGAAAGGAACAGGGGGATTCAGCCCCAGCATTTT.

This clone was seen more than once but under ten times. This sequence joins TRBV5-1 and TRBJ1-2; no reliable D call. Germline CDR1 SGHRS, CDR2 YFSETQ. The CDR3 is made up of 14 amino acids. V lost 3 bases and J 0 bases, leaving 9 bases between the germline ends. In DNA form, the CDR3 reads TGCGCCAGCAGCTCTGACACTTCTAACTATGGCTACACCTTC. Protein product: CASSSDTSNYGYTF.

The chain is built from TRBV5-6 and TRBJ2-1, with D perhaps matching TRBD2 (6 bases). CDR3 length equals 14 residues. Between the trimmed V and J ends, which lost 7 bases and 3 bases, there was a span of 14 bases. The germline CDR1 and CDR2 sequences are SGHDT and YYEEEE. This chain's CDR3 is CASFRRGLYNEQFF. The CDR3 region has the DNA TGTGCCAGCTTTAGGCGGGGCCTCTACAATGAGCAGTTCTTC.

CDR3 in amino acids: CATSRGESSYNEQFF. In nucleotides, the CDR3 is TGTGCCACCAGCAGAGGGGAGAGCTCCTACAATGAGCAGTTCTTC. V and J are TRBV15 and TRBJ2-1; perhaps TRBD2 as D (5 bases). The CDR3 is made up of 15 amino acids. CDR1 is LNHNV, CDR2 YYDKDF, per germline (reference sequence). V shed 1 base and J shed 0 bases, with 7 bases lying between them. Full variable domain (remainder filled in from reference TRBV15 and TRBJ2-1): DAMVIQNPRYQVTQFGKPVTLSCSQTLNHNVMYWYQQKSSQAPKLLFHYYDKDFNNEADTPDNFQSRRPNTSFCFLDIRSPGLGDTAMYLCATSRGESSYNEQFFGPGTRLTVL.

The CDR3 DNA is TGTGCCAGCAGCTCGACAGGGTCTTGGGGAGATACGCAGTATTTT. It yields the protein CASSSTGSWGDTQYF. This chain links TRBV7-6 with TRBJ2-3; 7 bases agree with TRBD1. Per the germline V gene, CDR1 is SGHVS and CDR2 is FNYEAQ. CDR3 length: 15 residues. The V gene end was trimmed by 4 bases and the J gene end by 5 bases; junction bases not matched to a gene: 9. The full variable domain, its missing parts supplied by reference TRBV7-6 and TRBJ2-3, is GAGVSQSPRYKVTKRGQDVALRCDPISGHVSLYWYRQALGQGPEFLTYFNYEAQQDKSGLPNDRFSAERPEGSISTLTIQRTEQRDSAMYRCASSSTGSWGDTQYFGPGTRLTVL.

The rearrangement joins TRBV7-9 to TRBJ1-1; perhaps TRBD1 as D (6 bases). Germline V gene lookup returns CDR1 SEHNR and CDR2 FQNEAQ (reference sequence). Trimming removed 5 bases at V and 7 bases at J, with 14 bases between. This CDR3 comprises 13 residues. The CDR3 DNA sequence: TGTGCCAGCAGCCCGGGACACCCTCTTGAAGCTTTCTTT. Protein: CASSPGHPLEAFF.

This clone turned up a few times. This chain links TRBV7-4 with TRBJ2-7; D is unresolved. The V and J ends lost 2 bases and 5 bases respectively, with 16 bases between them. The CDR3 is 15 amino acids. The germline V gene has CDR1 SGHVT and CDR2 SQSDAQ. The CDR3, as DNA: TGTGCCAGCAGCTTAAGGTGGGCTCCCCCTGACGAGCAGTACTTC. Its protein is CASSLRWAPPDEQYF.

V usage is TRBV9 and J usage is TRBJ2-7; tentative D call: TRBD1 (5 bases). This CDR3 has 15 residues. The V and J ends lost 3 bases and 2 bases respectively, with 15 bases between them. From germline, CDR1 is SGDLS and CDR2 YYNGEE. CDR3 sequence reads: CASSERAVGPYEQYF. CDR3 nucleotide sequence: TGTGCCAGCAGCGAAAGGGCCGTGGGGCCCTACGAGCAGTACTTC. Full variable domain (missing parts from reference TRBV9 and TRBJ2-7): DSGVTQTPKHLITATGQRVTLRCSPRSGDLSVYWYQQSLDQGLQFLIQYYNGEERAKGNILERFSAQQFPDLHSELNLSSLELGDSALYFCASSERAVGPYEQYFGPGTRLTVT.

This clone was seen a few times. V gene TRBV30 combines with J gene TRBJ1-5; possibly TRBD1 for D (5 bases). This CDR3 comprises 15 residues. CDR1 and CDR2 from the germline V gene are GTSNPN and SVGIG (reference sequence). Between the trimmed V and J ends, which lost 0 bases and 2 bases, there was a span of 11 bases. The CDR3 DNA reads TGTGCCTGGAGTGTCAGGGCCGGAGGCAATCAGCCCCAGCATTTT. Protein: CAWSVRAGGNQPQHF.

This clone was observed once. The CDR3 coding sequence is TGTGCCATCAGTGAGTCGAGTTCAGGTTACACTGAAGCTTTCTTT. This encodes CAISESSSGYTEAFF. The chain uses TRBV10-3 and TRBJ1-1; D unresolved. This CDR3 spans 15 amino acids. Per the germline V gene, CDR1 is ENHRY and CDR2 is SYGVKD. V gave up 0 bases and J gave up 3 bases, with 11 bases separating them.

The CDR3 reads CASSGSSSYNEQFF. The CDR3 bases are TGTGCCAGCAGCGGGTCCAGCTCCTACAATGAGCAGTTCTTC. The rearrangement links TRBV25-1 to TRBJ2-1; D uncertain. This CDR3 has 14 residues. Germline V CDR1 and CDR2: MGHDK, SYGVNS. V lost 6 bases and J 0 bases, leaving 9 bases between the germline ends.

This chain joins TRBV11-3 and TRBJ2-7; the D is unclear. This CDR3 comprises 13 residues. V gave up 1 base and J gave up 2 bases, with 6 bases separating them. Germline V lookup: CDR1 SGHNT, CDR2 YENEEA. The DNA of the CDR3 is TGTGCCAGCAGCTTAGCCACTACCTACGAGCAGTACTTC. This gives the protein CASSLATTYEQYF.

The V gene is TRBV7-2, the J gene TRBJ1-5; no reliable D call. The V gene lost 1 base and the J gene lost 7 bases, with 8 bases spanning the gap. The CDR3 spans 13 residues. Germline assignment: CDR1 SGHTA and CDR2 FQGNSA. The CDR3 nucleotides read TGTGCCAGCAGCTTAGTTAACACCCAGCCCCAGCATTTT. The encoded protein is CASSLVNTQPQHF.